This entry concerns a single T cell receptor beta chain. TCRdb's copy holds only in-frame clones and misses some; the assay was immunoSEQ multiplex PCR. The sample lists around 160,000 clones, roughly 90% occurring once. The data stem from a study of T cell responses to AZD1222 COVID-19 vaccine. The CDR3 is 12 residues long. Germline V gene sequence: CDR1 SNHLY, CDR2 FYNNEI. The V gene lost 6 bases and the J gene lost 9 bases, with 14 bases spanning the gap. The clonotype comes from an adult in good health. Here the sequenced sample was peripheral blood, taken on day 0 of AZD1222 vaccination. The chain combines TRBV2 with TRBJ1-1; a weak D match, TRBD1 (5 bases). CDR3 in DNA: TGTGCCAGCAGGGGGGAACCCTGGCAAGCTTTCTTT. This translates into CASRGEPWQAFF.